This TCR beta chain came from a study of graft-versus-host responses after intestinal transplantation. The overall study: Every recipient underwent anti-thymocyte globulin induction, then tacrolimus and steroids for two to four years.

This clone has just a few counts. What it binds is unknown. Findings and limits, study-wide: Circulating GvH clones peaking coincided with falling HvG clones soon after transplant.

Germline CDR1 and CDR2: MNHNY and SVGAGI (reference sequence). Trimming shortened V by 3 bases and J by 2 bases, and 10 bases separated the two germline ends. The CDR3 has 14 residues. Profiling relied on immunoSEQ multiplex PCR, and the TCRdb table lists in-frame clones only, not all of them. Of 90,000 to 95,000 clones in the sample, about 93% were seen once. This chain joins TRBV6-6 and TRBJ1-2, with TRBD1 as a possible D gene (5 bases). The specimen was unstimulated CD8+ T cells sorted from spleen or lymph node cells, collected before intestinal transplant. This TCR came from a human donor who received an intestinal transplant. The CDR3 is CASSYQAGNYGYTF. CDR3 DNA: TGTGCCAGCAGTTATCAAGCAGGGAACTATGGCTACACCTTC.